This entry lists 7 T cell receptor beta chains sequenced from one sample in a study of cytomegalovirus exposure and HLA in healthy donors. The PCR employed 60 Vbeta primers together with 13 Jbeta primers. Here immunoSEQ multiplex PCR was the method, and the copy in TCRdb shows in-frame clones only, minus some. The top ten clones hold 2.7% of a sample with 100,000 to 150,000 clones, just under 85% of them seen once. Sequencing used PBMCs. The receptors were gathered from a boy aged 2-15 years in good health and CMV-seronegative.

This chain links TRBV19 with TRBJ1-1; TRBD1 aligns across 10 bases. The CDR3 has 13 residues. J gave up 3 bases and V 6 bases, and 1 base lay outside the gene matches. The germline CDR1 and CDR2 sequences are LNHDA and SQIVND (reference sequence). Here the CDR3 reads CASRDRGYTEAFF. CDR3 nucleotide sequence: TGTGCCAGTAGGGACAGGGGGTACACTGAAGCTTTCTTT.

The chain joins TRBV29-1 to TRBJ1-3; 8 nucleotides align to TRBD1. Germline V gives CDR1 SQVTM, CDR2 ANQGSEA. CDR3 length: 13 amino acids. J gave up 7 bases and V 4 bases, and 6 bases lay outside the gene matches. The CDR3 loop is CSVATGADNTIYF. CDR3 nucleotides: TGCAGCGTTGCGACAGGGGCAGATAACACCATATATTTT.

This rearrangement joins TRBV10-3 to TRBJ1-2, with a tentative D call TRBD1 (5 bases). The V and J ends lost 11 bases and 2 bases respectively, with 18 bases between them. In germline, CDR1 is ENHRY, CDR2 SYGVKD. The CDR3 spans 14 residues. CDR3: CASREAGGNYGYTF. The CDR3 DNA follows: TGTGCCTCGAGGGAAGCGGGGGGGAACTATGGCTACACCTTC.

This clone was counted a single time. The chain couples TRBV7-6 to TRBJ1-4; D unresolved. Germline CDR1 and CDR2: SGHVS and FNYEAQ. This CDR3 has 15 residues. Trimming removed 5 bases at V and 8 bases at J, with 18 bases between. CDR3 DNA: TGTGCCAGCAGCCGGACTCTCCCGGGTGGGGAAAAACTGTTTTTT. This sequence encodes CASSRTLPGGEKLFF.

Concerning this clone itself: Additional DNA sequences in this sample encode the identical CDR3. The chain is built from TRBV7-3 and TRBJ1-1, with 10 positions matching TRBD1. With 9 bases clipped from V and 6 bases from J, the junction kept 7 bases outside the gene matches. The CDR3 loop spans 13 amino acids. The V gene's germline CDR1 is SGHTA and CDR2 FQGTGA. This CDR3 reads CASRGQGVAEAFF. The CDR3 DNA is TGTGCCAGTCGAGGACAGGGGGTAGCTGAAGCTTTCTTT. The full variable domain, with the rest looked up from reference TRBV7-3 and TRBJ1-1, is GAGVSQTPSNKVTEKGKYVELRCDPISGHTALYWYRQSLGQGPEFLIYFQGTGAADDSGLPNDRFFAVRPEGSVSTLKIQRTERGDSAVYLCASRGQGVAEAFFGQGTRLTVV.

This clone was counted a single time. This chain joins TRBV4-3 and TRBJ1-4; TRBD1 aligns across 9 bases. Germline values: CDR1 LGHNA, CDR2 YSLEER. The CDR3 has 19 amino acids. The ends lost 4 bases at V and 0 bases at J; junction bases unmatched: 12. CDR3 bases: TGCGCCAGCAGCCGCACAGGGGGCGGGTTTCTTGCAACTAATGAAAAACTGTTTTTT. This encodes CASSRTGGGFLATNEKLFF.

The CDR3 DNA reads as TGTGCCAGCAGCTTGAACAGGGGGCGTGTAGGAGAGACCCAGTACTTC. Encoded protein: CASSLNRGRVGETQYF. V and J are TRBV5-4 and TRBJ2-5; 9 positions match TRBD1. The CDR3 consists of 16 residues. The germline gives CDR1 SGHNT, CDR2 YYREEE (reference sequence). V lost 1 base to trimming and J lost 4 bases; unmatched junction nucleotides: 8.